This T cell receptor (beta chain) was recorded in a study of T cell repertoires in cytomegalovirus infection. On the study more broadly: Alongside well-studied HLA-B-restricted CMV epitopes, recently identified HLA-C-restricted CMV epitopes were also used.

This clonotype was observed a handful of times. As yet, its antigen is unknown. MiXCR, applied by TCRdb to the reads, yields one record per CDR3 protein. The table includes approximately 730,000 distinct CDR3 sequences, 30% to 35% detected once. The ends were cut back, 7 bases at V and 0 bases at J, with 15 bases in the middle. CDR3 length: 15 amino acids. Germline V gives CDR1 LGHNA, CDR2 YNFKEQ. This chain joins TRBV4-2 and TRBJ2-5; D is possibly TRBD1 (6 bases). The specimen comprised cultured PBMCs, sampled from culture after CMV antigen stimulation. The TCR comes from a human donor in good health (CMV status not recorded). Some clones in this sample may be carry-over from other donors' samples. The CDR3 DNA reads TGTGCCAGCATACCGTGGGGACATTACCAAGAGACCCAGTACTTC. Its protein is CASIPWGHYQETQYF.